The present TCR beta chain was sequenced within a study of T cell repertoires in cytomegalovirus infection. TCRdb recomputed calls from the reads with MiXCR, one row per CDR3 protein. The profile shows about 27,000 distinct CDR3 sequences, approximately 18% of them singletons. V gave up 2 bases and J gave up 1 base, with 5 bases separating them. The CDR3 has 13 amino acids. This clonotype was picked up a small number of times. Its antigen is unknown. Study observations and caveats: Identification of carriers of CMV plus the relevant HLA was achieved through cumulative public TCR beta family frequency.

The chain carries TRBV12-3 or TRBV12-4 and TRBJ1-1; the D gene is possibly TRBD1 (5 bases). The clonotype originates from a human donor in good health (CMV status not recorded). Some clones in this sample may be carry-over from other donors' samples. This sample comprised CD8+ T cells from cultured PBMCs, obtained from culture after CMV antigen stimulation. This CDR3 is CASSLQGNTEAFF. CDR3 DNA sequence: TGTGCCAGCAGTTTACAGGGGAACACTGAAGCTTTCTTT.